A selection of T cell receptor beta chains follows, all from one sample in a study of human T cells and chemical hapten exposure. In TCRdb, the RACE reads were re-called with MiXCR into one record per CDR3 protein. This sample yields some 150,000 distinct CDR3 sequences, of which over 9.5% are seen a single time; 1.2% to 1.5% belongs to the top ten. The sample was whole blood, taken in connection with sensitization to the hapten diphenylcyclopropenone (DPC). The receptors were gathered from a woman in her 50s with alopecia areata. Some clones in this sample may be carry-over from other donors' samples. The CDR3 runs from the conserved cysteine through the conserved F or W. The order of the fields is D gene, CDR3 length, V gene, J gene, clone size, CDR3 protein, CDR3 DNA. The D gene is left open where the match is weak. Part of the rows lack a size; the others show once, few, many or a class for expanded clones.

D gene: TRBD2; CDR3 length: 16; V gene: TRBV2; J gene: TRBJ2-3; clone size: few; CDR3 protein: CASDKSGSVRSDTQYF; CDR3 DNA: TGTGCCAGCGACAAGAGCGGGAGCGTTCGTTCAGATACGCAGTATTTT
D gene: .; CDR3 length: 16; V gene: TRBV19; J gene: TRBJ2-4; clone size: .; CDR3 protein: CASSKGARSDKNIQYF; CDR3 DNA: TGTGCCAGTAGTAAAGGGGCACGCTCAGACAAAAACATTCAGTACTTC
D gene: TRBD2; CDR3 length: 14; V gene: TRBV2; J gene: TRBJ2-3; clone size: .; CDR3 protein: CVSMTSPSTDTQYF; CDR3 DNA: TGTGTCAGCATGACTAGCCCGAGCACAGATACGCAGTATTTT
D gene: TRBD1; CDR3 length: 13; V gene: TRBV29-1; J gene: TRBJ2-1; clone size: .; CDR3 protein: CSIGQGPYNEQFF; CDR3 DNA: TGCAGCATAGGACAGGGCCCCTACAATGAGCAGTTCTTC
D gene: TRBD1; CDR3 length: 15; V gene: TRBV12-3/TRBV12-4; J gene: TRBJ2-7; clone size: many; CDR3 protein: CASSHLRTGNYEQYF; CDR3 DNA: TGTGCCAGCAGCCATCTAAGGACAGGTAACTACGAGCAGTACTTC
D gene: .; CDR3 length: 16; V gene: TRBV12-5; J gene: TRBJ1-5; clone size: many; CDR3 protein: CASGLVQGKGNQPQHF; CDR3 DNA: TGTGCTAGTGGTTTGGTACAAGGGAAAGGGAATCAGCCCCAGCATTTT
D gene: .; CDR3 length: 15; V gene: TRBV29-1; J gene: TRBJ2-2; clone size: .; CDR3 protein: CSARPTRANTGELFF; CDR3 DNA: TGCAGCGCCAGGCCCACCCGGGCGAACACCGGGGAGCTGTTTTTT
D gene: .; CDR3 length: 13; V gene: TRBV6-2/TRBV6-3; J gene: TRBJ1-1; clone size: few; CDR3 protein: CAGRIAGNTEAFF; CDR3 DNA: TGTGCCGGCCGGATCGCAGGGAACACTGAAGCTTTCTTT
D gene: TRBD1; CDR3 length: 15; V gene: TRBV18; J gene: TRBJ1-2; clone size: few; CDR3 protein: CASSPRGQEAYGYTF; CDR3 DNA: TGTGCCAGCTCACCCCGGGGACAGGAAGCCTATGGCTACACCTTC
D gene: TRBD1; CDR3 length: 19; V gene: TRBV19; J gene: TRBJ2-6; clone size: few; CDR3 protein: CASGGGQGKSASGANVLTF; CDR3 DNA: TGTGCCAGTGGAGGAGGACAGGGCAAATCCGCCTCTGGGGCCAACGTCCTGACTTTC
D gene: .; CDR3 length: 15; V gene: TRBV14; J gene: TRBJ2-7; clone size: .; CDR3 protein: CASSQRRVSDYEQYF; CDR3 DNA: TGTGCCAGCAGCCAAAGAAGGGTTAGCGACTACGAGCAGTACTTC
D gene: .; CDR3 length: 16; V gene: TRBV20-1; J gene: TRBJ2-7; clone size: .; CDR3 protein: CSARDFRGGSGYEQYF; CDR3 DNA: TGCAGTGCTAGAGATTTCAGGGGCGGTAGCGGTTACGAGCAGTACTTC
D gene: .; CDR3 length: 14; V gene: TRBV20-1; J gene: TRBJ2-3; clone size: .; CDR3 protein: CSAKERVTTDTQYF; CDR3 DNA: TGCAGTGCTAAGGAGCGGGTTACCACAGATACGCAGTATTTT
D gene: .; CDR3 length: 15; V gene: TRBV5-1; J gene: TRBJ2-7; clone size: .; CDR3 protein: CASSPRGFIDYEQYF; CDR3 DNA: TGCGCCAGCAGCCCCCGGGGCTTCATTGACTACGAGCAGTACTTC
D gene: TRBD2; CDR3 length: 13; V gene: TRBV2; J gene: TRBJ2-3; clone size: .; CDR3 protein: CANQREVTDTQYF; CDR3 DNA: TGTGCCAATCAGCGGGAGGTCACAGATACGCAGTATTTT
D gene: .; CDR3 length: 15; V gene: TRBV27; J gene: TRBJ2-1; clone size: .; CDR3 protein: CASRPLGLDYNEQFF; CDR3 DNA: TGTGCCAGCAGGCCGTTAGGGCTGGATTACAATGAGCAGTTCTTC
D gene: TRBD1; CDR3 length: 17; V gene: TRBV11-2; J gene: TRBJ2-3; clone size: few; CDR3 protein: CASSLGGVRGPADTQYF; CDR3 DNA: TGTGCCAGCAGCTTAGGAGGCGTCAGGGGGCCCGCAGATACGCAGTATTTT
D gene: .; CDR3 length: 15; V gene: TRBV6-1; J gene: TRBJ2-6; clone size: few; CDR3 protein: CASSEGASGANVLTF; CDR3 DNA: TGTGCCAGCAGTGAAGGGGCCTCTGGGGCCAACGTCCTGACTTTC
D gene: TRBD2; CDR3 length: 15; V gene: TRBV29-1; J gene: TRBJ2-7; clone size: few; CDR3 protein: CSVEKRAGGSYEQYF; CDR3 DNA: TGCAGCGTTGAAAAACGAGCGGGAGGCTCCTACGAGCAGTACTTC
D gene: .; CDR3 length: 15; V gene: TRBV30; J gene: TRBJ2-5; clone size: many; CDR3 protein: CAWSAGLGNSETQYF; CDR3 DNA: TGTGCCTGGAGTGCGGGCCTGGGTAACTCGGAGACCCAGTACTTC
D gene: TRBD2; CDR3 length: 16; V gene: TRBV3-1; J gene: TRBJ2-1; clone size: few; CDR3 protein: CASSQTTSGRYNEQFF; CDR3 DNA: TGTGCCAGCAGCCAAACGACTAGCGGTCGCTACAATGAGCAGTTCTTC
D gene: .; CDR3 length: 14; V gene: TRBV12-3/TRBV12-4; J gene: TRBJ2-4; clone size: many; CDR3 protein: CASSLGIAKNIQYF; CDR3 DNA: TGTGCCAGCAGTTTAGGGATAGCCAAAAACATTCAGTACTTC
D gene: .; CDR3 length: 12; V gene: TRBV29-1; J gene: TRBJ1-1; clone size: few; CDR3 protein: CAGGGPVTEAFF; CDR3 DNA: TGCGCCGGGGGGGGCCCCGTAACTGAAGCTTTCTTT
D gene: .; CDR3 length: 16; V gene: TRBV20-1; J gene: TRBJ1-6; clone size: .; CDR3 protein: CSASPDTLMMDSPLHF; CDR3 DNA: TGCAGTGCTAGTCCCGACACCCTCATGATGGATTCACCCCTCCACTTT
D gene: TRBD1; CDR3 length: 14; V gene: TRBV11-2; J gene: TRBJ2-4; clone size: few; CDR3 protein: CASSPVTGAHIQYF; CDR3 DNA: TGTGCCAGCAGCCCGGTGACAGGGGCGCACATTCAGTACTTC
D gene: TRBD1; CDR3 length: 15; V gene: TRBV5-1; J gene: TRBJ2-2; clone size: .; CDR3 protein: CASSLDRGVAGELFF; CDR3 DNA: TGCGCCAGCAGCCTAGACAGGGGAGTAGCCGGGGAGCTGTTTTTT
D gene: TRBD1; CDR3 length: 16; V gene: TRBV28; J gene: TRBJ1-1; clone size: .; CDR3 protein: CASSSPRTGGWTEAFF; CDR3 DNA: TGTGCCAGCAGTTCCCCAAGGACAGGGGGCTGGACTGAAGCTTTCTTT
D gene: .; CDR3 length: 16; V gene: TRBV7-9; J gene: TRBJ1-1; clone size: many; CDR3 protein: CASSSTGQSMNTEAFF; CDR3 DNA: TGTGCCAGCAGCTCTACTGGACAGTCAATGAACACTGAAGCTTTCTTT
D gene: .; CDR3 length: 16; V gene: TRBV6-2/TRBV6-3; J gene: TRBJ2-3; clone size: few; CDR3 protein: CASSYSTGRSTDTQYF; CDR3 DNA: TGTGCCAGCAGTTACTCGACTGGGCGTAGCACAGATACGCAGTATTTT